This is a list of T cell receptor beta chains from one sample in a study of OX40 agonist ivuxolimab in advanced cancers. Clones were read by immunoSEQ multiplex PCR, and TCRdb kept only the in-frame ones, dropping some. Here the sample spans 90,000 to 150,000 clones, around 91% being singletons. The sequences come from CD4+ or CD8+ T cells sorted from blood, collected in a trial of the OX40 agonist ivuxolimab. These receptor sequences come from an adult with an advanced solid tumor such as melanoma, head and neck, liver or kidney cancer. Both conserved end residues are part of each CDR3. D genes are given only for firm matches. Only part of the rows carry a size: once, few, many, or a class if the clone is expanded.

cdr3_aa: CASREGQPNTEAFF; cdr3_nt: TGTGCCAGCAGAGAAGGACAGCCAAACACTGAAGCTTTCTTT; clone_size: .; j_call: TRBJ1-1; v_call: TRBV6-5; d_call: .
cdr3_aa: CASSLDPGPNSPLHF; cdr3_nt: TGCGCCAGCAGCTTGGATCCAGGGCCTAATTCACCCCTCCACTTT; clone_size: .; j_call: TRBJ1-6; v_call: TRBV5-1; d_call: .
cdr3_aa: CASSLVPGRETQYF; cdr3_nt: TGCGCCAGCAGCTTGGTGCCAGGGAGGGAGACCCAGTACTTC; clone_size: .; j_call: TRBJ2-5; v_call: TRBV5-1; d_call: .
cdr3_aa: CASSFRTAILNTEAFF; cdr3_nt: TGTGCCAGCAGTTTTCGGACAGCGATCCTGAACACTGAAGCTTTCTTT; clone_size: .; j_call: TRBJ1-1; v_call: TRBV27; d_call: .
cdr3_aa: CARSVKRLAGGNEQFF; cdr3_nt: TGTGCCAGAAGCGTGAAGCGACTAGCGGGGGGGAATGAGCAGTTCTTC; clone_size: once; j_call: TRBJ2-1; v_call: TRBV5-3; d_call: TRBD2
cdr3_aa: CASSFLSGWNTGELFF; cdr3_nt: TGTGCCAGCAGCTTTCTTTCCGGATGGAACACCGGGGAGCTGTTTTTT; clone_size: .; j_call: TRBJ2-2; v_call: TRBV5-6; d_call: .
cdr3_aa: CASSLGWGRTDTQYF; cdr3_nt: TGTGCCAGCAGCCTAGGTTGGGGGCGCACAGATACGCAGTATTTT; clone_size: .; j_call: TRBJ2-3; v_call: TRBV13; d_call: .
cdr3_aa: CASTTRTLNTEAFF; cdr3_nt: TGTGCCAGTACAACAAGAACCTTGAACACTGAAGCTTTCTTT; clone_size: .; j_call: TRBJ1-1; v_call: TRBV18; d_call: .
cdr3_aa: CASSVDFLYGYTF; cdr3_nt: TGTGCCAGCAGCGTAGACTTCCTCTATGGCTACACCTTC; clone_size: .; j_call: TRBJ1-2; v_call: TRBV9; d_call: .
cdr3_aa: CASSPTGVGGYTF; cdr3_nt: TGTGCCAGCAGCCCTACAGGGGTCGGGGGCTACACCTTC; clone_size: once; j_call: TRBJ1-2; v_call: TRBV7-9; d_call: TRBD1
cdr3_aa: CASSGGQYNSPLHF; cdr3_nt: TGTGCCAGCAGTGGAGGACAGTATAATTCACCCCTCCACTTT; clone_size: .; j_call: TRBJ1-6; v_call: TRBV2; d_call: .
cdr3_aa: CASSGGIGAYNSPLHF; cdr3_nt: TGTGCCAGCAGTGGGGGGATAGGGGCCTATAATTCACCCCTCCACTTT; clone_size: .; j_call: TRBJ1-6; v_call: TRBV5-5; d_call: .
cdr3_aa: CASSPQAGAYNEQFF; cdr3_nt: TGTGCCAGCAGCCCCCAAGCGGGGGCCTACAATGAGCAGTTCTTC; clone_size: .; j_call: TRBJ2-1; v_call: TRBV7-2; d_call: TRBD2
cdr3_aa: CASSLTTGEGNTIYF; cdr3_nt: TGCGCCAGCAGCTTAACGACAGGGGAAGGAAACACCATATATTTT; clone_size: .; j_call: TRBJ1-3; v_call: TRBV5-1; d_call: TRBD1
cdr3_aa: CASSPGTLSNQPQHF; cdr3_nt: TGTGCCAGCAGCCCCGGGACACTTAGCAATCAGCCCCAGCATTTT; clone_size: .; j_call: TRBJ1-5; v_call: TRBV6-5; d_call: .
cdr3_aa: CASSPFSALDGYTF; cdr3_nt: TGTGCCAGCAGCCCCTTTAGCGCCCTGGATGGCTACACCTTC; clone_size: .; j_call: TRBJ1-2; v_call: TRBV7-2; d_call: .
cdr3_aa: CASRPVNEQFF; cdr3_nt: TGTGCCAGCAGGCCCGTCAATGAGCAGTTCTTC; clone_size: .; j_call: TRBJ2-1; v_call: TRBV2; d_call: .
cdr3_aa: CAWIQDGNQPQHF; cdr3_nt: TGTGCCTGGATACAGGACGGCAATCAGCCCCAGCATTTT; clone_size: .; j_call: TRBJ1-5; v_call: TRBV30; d_call: .
cdr3_aa: CASSDQGITGANVLTF; cdr3_nt: TGTGCCAGCAGTGATCAGGGGATAACTGGGGCCAACGTCCTGACTTTC; clone_size: .; j_call: TRBJ2-6; v_call: TRBV6-1; d_call: .
cdr3_aa: CASSLGSVVGGRNSPLHF; cdr3_nt: TGTGCCAGCAGCTTGGGAAGCGTTGTAGGGGGCCGAAATTCACCCCTCCACTTT; clone_size: .; j_call: TRBJ1-6; v_call: TRBV5-4; d_call: TRBD1